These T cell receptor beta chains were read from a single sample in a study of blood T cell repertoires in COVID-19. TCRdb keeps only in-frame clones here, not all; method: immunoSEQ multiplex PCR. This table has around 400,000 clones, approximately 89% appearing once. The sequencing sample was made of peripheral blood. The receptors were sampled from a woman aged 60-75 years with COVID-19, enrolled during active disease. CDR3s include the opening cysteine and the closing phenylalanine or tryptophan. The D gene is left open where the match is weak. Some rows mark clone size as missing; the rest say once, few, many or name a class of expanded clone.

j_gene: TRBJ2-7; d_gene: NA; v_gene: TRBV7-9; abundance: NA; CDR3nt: TGTGCCAGCAGCCCCGGGGTGGAGCAGTACTTC; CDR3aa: CASSPGVEQYF
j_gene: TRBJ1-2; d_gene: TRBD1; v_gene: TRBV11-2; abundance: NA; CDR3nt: TGTGCCAGCAGTCCACTCCGGGACAGGGGGCTTCGGGACTATGGCTACACCTTC; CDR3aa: CASSPLRDRGLRDYGYTF
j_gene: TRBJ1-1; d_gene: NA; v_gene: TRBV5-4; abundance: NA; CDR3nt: TGTGCCAGCCTCCTCACTGAAGCTTTCTTT; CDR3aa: CASLLTEAFF
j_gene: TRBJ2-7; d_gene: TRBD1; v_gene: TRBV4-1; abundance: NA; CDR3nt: TGCGCCAGCAGCCAAGGAGGACAGGGGTTCTACGAGCAGTACTTC; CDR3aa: CASSQGGQGFYEQYF
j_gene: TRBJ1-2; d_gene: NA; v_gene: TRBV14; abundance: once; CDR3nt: TGTGCCAGCAGCGCGATGGCGGGGATGGTCGGCTATGGCTACACCTTC; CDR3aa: CASSAMAGMVGYGYTF
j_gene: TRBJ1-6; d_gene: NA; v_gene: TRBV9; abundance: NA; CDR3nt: TGTGCCAGCAGCGAAACGACAGGTGGTAATTCACCCCTCCACTTT; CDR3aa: CASSETTGGNSPLHF
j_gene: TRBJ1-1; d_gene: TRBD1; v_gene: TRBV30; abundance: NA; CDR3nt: TGTGCCAGCGGGACAGGGGGAACCCGAATGAACACTGAAGCTTTCTTT; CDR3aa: CASGTGGTRMNTEAFF
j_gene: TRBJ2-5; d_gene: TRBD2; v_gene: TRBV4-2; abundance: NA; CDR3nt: TGTGCCAGCAGCCAATCCCTAACTAGCGCCCAAGAGACCCAGTACTTC; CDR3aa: CASSQSLTSAQETQYF
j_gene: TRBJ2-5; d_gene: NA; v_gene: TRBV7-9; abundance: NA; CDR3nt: TGTGCCAGCAGCCCCCGAGCAGGGGCAGAGACCCAGTACTTC; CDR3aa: CASSPRAGAETQYF
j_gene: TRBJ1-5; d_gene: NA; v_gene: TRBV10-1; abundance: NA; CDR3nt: TGCGCCATCGACAATGGGGGGTTCATCGATCAGCCCCAGCATTTT; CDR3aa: CAIDNGGFIDQPQHF
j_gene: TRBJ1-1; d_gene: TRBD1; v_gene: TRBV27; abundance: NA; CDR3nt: TGTGCCAGCAGCGACAGGGGGTCAATGGGGACTGAAGCTTTCTTT; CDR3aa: CASSDRGSMGTEAFF
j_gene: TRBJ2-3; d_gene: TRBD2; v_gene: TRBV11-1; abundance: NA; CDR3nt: TGTGCCAGCAGCCTTTTTAGCGGGGGGGCCCATACGCAGTATTTT; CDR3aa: CASSLFSGGAHTQYF
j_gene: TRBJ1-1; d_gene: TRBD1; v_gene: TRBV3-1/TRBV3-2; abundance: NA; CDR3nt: TGTGCCAGCAGACTCGCCGGGACAGCGAACACTGAAGCTTTCTTT; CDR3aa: CASRLAGTANTEAFF
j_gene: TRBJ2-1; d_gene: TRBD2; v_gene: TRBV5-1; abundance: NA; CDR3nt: TGCGCCAGCAGCTTGGCCATGACTAGCGGGGGGTTCGAGCAGTTCTTC; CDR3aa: CASSLAMTSGGFEQFF
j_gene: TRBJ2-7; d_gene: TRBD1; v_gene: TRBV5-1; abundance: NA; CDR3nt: TGCGCCAGCAGCTTTAGTGCCGGGACAGGGTCCTACGAGCAGTACTTC; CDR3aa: CASSFSAGTGSYEQYF
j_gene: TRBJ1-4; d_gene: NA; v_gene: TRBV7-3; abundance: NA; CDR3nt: TGTGCCAGCAGCGCCTTTCGGGGTGAAAAACTGTTTTTT; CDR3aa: CASSAFRGEKLFF
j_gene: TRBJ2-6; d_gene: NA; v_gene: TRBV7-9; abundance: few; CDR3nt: TGTGCCACCGGGCCACTGGGAGGAGCTGGGGCCAACGTCCTGACTTTC; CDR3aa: CATGPLGGAGANVLTF
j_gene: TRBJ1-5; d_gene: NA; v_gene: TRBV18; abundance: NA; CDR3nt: TGTGCCAGCTCGCCGCAGGGAAATCAGCCCCAGCATTTT; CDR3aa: CASSPQGNQPQHF
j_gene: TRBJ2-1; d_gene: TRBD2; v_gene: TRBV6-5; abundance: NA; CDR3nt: TGTGCCAGCAGGAAAAGCGGGGGATACAATGAGCAGTTCTTC; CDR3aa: CASRKSGGYNEQFF
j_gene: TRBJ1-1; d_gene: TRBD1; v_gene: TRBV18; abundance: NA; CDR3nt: TGTGCCAGCTCAATGGGGACAGGGGATCGTGACACTGAAGCTTTCTTT; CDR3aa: CASSMGTGDRDTEAFF
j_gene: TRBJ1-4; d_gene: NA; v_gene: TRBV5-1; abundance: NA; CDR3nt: TGCGCCAGCAGCTTGGGGACAGCTAATGAAAAACTGTTTTTT; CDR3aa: CASSLGTANEKLFF
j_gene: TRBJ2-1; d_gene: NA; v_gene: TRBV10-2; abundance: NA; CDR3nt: TGCGCCAGCCGGCCGTCGGGGGCCTACAATGAGCAGTTCTTC; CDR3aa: CASRPSGAYNEQFF
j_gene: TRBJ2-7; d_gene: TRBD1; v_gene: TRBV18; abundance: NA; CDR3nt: TGTGCCAGCTCCCCCGGGACAGGGGGATACGAGCAGTACTTC; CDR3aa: CASSPGTGGYEQYF
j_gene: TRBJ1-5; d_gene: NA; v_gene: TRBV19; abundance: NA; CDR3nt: TGTGCCTCCAGTGGGGCCGGCCGGGCTCAGCCCCAGCATTTT; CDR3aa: CASSGAGRAQPQHF
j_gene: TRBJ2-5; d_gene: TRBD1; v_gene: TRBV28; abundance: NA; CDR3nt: TGTGCCAGCAGCGGACAGGGGAGGTCCTACTTC; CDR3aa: CASSGQGRSYF
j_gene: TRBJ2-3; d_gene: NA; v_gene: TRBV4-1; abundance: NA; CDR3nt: TGCGCCACCGCCTGGACAGCCACAGATACGCAGTATTTT; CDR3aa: CATAWTATDTQYF
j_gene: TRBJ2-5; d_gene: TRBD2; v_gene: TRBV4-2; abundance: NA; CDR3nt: TGTGCCAGCAGCCCAACAAGGACTAGCGGGGGACAAGAGACCCAGTACTTC; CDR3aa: CASSPTRTSGGQETQYF
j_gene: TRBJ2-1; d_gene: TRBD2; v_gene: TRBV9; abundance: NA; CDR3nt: TGTGCCAGCAGCGTAAAGCTAGCGGGAACCTACAATGAGCAGTTCTTC; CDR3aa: CASSVKLAGTYNEQFF
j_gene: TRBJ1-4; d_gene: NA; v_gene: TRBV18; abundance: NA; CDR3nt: TGTGCCAGCTCACCACCGGCGGGCGGATTTAATGAAAAACTGTTTTTT; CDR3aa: CASSPPAGGFNEKLFF
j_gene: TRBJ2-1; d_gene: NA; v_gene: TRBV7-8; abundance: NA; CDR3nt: TGTGCCAGCAGCTTAGTCATGTGGCAATCCAATGAGCAGTTCTTC; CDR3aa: CASSLVMWQSNEQFF